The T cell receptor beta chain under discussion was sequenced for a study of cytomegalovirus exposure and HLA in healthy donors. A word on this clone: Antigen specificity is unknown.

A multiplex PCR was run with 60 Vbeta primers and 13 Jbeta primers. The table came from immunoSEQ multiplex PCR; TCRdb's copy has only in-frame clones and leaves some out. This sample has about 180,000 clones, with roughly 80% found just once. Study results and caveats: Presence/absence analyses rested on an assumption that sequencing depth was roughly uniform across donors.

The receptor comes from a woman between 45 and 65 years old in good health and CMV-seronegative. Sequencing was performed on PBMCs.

The CDR3, as DNA: TGTGCCAGCAGGGACGCAGCGGCCTACGAGCAGTACTTC. This codes for CASRDAAAYEQYF. V is TRBV27 and J is TRBJ2-7; possible D gene TRBD2, 5 bases. The CDR3 is 13 residues long. Deletions cut 6 bases from V and 2 bases from J, with 11 bases between. Looked up from germline, CDR1 is MNHEY and CDR2 is SMNVEV (reference sequence).